This is a list of T cell receptor beta chains from one sample in a study. Each CDR3 protein is one row after TCRdb ran MiXCR on the 5' RACE reads. Of about 62,000 distinct CDR3 sequences listed, 30% are singletons. Sequences were obtained from tumor-infiltrating naive CD4+ T cells sorted from the breast tumor. Receptors were obtained from a female donor with breast cancer. Both conserved end residues are part of each CDR3. D genes are given only for firm matches. A clone size is listed for some rows: how often the clone was seen (once, few, many), or a class if it is expanded.

CDR3nt	CDR3aa	d_gene	abundance	v_gene	j_gene
TGTGCCAGCAGTTACTCGACGTACAGGAGACATAATTCACCCCTCCACTTT	CASSYSTYRRHNSPLHF	NA	NA	TRBV6-2/TRBV6-3	TRBJ1-6
TGCAGTGCCCGACAGGGACACGAGACCCAGTACTTC	CSARQGHETQYF	TRBD1	many	TRBV20-1	TRBJ2-5
TGTGCCAGCAGCACCCCCCCGGGCGGGAGACCCTACGAGCAGTACTTC	CASSTPPGGRPYEQYF	NA	NA	TRBV21-1	TRBJ2-7
TGTGCCAGCAGCCCAGAAGGACTAGCGGGAGCCCTCTCCTACGAGCAGTACTTC	CASSPEGLAGALSYEQYF	TRBD2	few	TRBV25-1	TRBJ2-7
TGTGCCAGCAGCTTATATCCCGGGACAGGGCGGAATGAAAAACTGTTTTTT	CASSLYPGTGRNEKLFF	TRBD1	NA	TRBV5-6	TRBJ1-4
TGTGCCAGCAGTTTACAGGCAGCCTACGAGCAGTACTTC	CASSLQAAYEQYF	NA	NA	TRBV12-3/TRBV12-4	TRBJ2-7
TGCGCCAGCAGCCAAGATGATCGCGGAATCTCTGGAAACACCATATATTTT	CASSQDDRGISGNTIYF	NA	NA	TRBV4-3	TRBJ1-3
TGTGCCAGCAGTTACCACCTCGCGACTAGCGGGAGCTCCTACGAGCAGTACTTC	CASSYHLATSGSSYEQYF	TRBD2	NA	TRBV6-2/TRBV6-3	TRBJ2-7
TGTGCCAGCAGCGTTACCGGGACAATCAGCTCCTACAATGAGCAGTCCTTC	CASSVTGTISSYNEQSF	NA	NA	TRBV9	TRBJ2-1
TGTGCCAGCAGCTTGGTTAGTCAGCCCCAGCATTTT	CASSLVSQPQHF	NA	few	TRBV5-6	TRBJ1-5
TGTGCCTGGAGTCTCGAGCCCGGGGACTATGGCTACACCTTC	CAWSLEPGDYGYTF	NA	NA	TRBV30	TRBJ1-2
TGTGCCACCTTTCGGACTAGCGGGAGCCGGGGCTCCTACGAGCAGTACTTC	CATFRTSGSRGSYEQYF	TRBD2	few	TRBV15	TRBJ2-7
TGTGCCAGCAGCCCGCTCATATATTTT	CASSPLIYF	NA	NA	TRBV27	TRBJ1-3
TGCAGTGCTGGTATGCCTGAAGCTTTCTTT	CSAGMPEAFF	NA	NA	TRBV20-1	TRBJ1-1
TGTGCCGGCAGCCCAGGGGGCGAGACCCAGTACTTC	CAGSPGGETQYF	TRBD1	NA	TRBV6-6	TRBJ2-5
TGCGCCAGCAGCCATGGGACCGGGACTGGATACAATGAGCAGTTCTTC	CASSHGTGTGYNEQFF	NA	NA	TRBV4-1	TRBJ2-1
TGTGCCAGCAGCCCGAATCGAGACGGGAGAAATTCACCCCTCCACTTT	CASSPNRDGRNSPLHF	NA	few	TRBV3-1	TRBJ1-6
TGTGCCAGCAGTTTCTTTTCGCGGGGAATGAACACTGAAGCTTTCTTT	CASSFFSRGMNTEAFF	NA	NA	TRBV12-3/TRBV12-4	TRBJ1-1
TGTGCCACCAGCATCCAGACAGGGACTAACTATGACTGCACCTTC	CATSIQTGTNYDCTF	TRBD1	NA	TRBV15	TRBJ1-2
TGTGCCAGCAATACGATTAAGAACACTGAAGCTTTCTTT	CASNTIKNTEAFF	NA	many	TRBV6-5	TRBJ1-1
TGTGCCAGCAGTGTGGAACAGTTAGTCTCCTACGAGCAGTACTTC	CASSVEQLVSYEQYF	NA	NA	TRBV2	TRBJ2-7
TGTGCCAGCAGTCGACCGCCGAACACTGAAGCTTTCTTT	CASSRPPNTEAFF	NA	few	TRBV6-2/TRBV6-3	TRBJ1-1
TGTGCCACCAGCAGAGATAAAAGGTTTAACACTGAAGCTTTCTTT	CATSRDKRFNTEAFF	NA	few	TRBV15	TRBJ1-1
TGTGCCAGCAGCTTAGGATCAACGAACACTGAAGCTTTCTTT	CASSLGSTNTEAFF	NA	NA	TRBV7-3	TRBJ1-1
TGCAGCGTTGAAGAGGGCTCAGATACGCAGTATTTT	CSVEEGSDTQYF	NA	NA	TRBV29-1	TRBJ2-3
TGCGCCAGCAGCCTGGACAGGAACCAAGAGACCCAGTACTTC	CASSLDRNQETQYF	TRBD1	many	TRBV4-3	TRBJ2-5
TGTGCCAGCAGCCCTTCGGGCAGCCCTGGAAACACCATATATTTT	CASSPSGSPGNTIYF	NA	few	TRBV11-3	TRBJ1-3
TGTGCCAGCACTACGGGACAGGGGGTAAACAATGAGCAGTTCTTC	CASTTGQGVNNEQFF	TRBD1	NA	TRBV2	TRBJ2-1
TGTGCCATCGGTGATATCATCGGGGGCGTACATGACAATGAGCAGTTCTTC	CAIGDIIGGVHDNEQFF	NA	few	TRBV10-3	TRBJ2-1
TGTGCCAGCAGCCCCTTTGCTAGCGGGGGGTCTGATACGCAGTATTTT	CASSPFASGGSDTQYF	TRBD2	few	TRBV12-3/TRBV12-4	TRBJ2-3
TGTGCCAGCAACAGTGGGGCGGATTACACAGATACGCAGTATTTT	CASNSGADYTDTQYF	NA	few	TRBV5-6	TRBJ2-3
TGTGCCAGCAGCGTACGGGGGGCATCCTACAATGAGCAGTTCTTC	CASSVRGASYNEQFF	NA	NA	TRBV9	TRBJ2-1
TGTGCCAGCAGCTTAACGGCGACAGGGGGCGCAGGGACCGGGGAGCTGTTTTTT	CASSLTATGGAGTGELFF	TRBD1	few	TRBV7-3	TRBJ2-2
TGCGCCAGCAGCCCTCGGACCGATCACAATGAGCAGTTCTTC	CASSPRTDHNEQFF	NA	NA	TRBV5-1	TRBJ2-1
TGCAGTGCTAGTTTGCGGGTCGGGGCGGTCTCCTACGAGCAGTACTTC	CSASLRVGAVSYEQYF	NA	NA	TRBV20-1	TRBJ2-7
TGCGCCAGCAGTAGAGGGGGGGTTGATTCCTACGAGCAGTACTTC	CASSRGGVDSYEQYF	NA	few	TRBV5-1	TRBJ2-7
TGTGCCAGCAGTGGGAGGGCCCGAGCCAAAAACATTCAGTACTTC	CASSGRARAKNIQYF	TRBD2	NA	TRBV12-3/TRBV12-4	TRBJ2-4
TGTGCCAGCAGCGACGGGACAGGGGAGGGGACCCAGTACTTC	CASSDGTGEGTQYF	TRBD1	many	TRBV2	TRBJ2-5
TGCAGTGCTAGAGCAGAGCTTGGCAAGGGTGAGCAGTTCTTC	CSARAELGKGEQFF	NA	NA	TRBV20-1	TRBJ2-1
TGTGCCAGCAGTAAAGAAGCGGGGGGGGAAGAGACCCAGTACTTC	CASSKEAGGEETQYF	TRBD2	medium-sized	TRBV7-8	TRBJ2-5
TGTGCCAGCTCACCGGGACAGGCAGAGACCCAGTACTTC	CASSPGQAETQYF	TRBD1	few	TRBV18	TRBJ2-5
TGTGCCAGCAGCCACCTTTCCTGGACAGAGGAGCAGTACTTC	CASSHLSWTEEQYF	NA	few	TRBV21-1	TRBJ2-7
TGTGCCAGCAGTTACTCGGGGGGGACAGGGTATGGCTACACCTTC	CASSYSGGTGYGYTF	TRBD1	NA	TRBV6-5	TRBJ1-2
TGTGCCAGCACCCTGGGGGTCCCTAACGGGGAGCTGTTTTTT	CASTLGVPNGELFF	NA	few	TRBV12-3/TRBV12-4	TRBJ2-2
TGTGCCAGCAGCCCAGGGGGCTCGACCGGGGAGCTGTTTTTT	CASSPGGSTGELFF	TRBD1	NA	TRBV7-3	TRBJ2-2
TGTGCCAGCAGATACGAAGGGACAGGGGGGACTGAAGCTTTCTTT	CASRYEGTGGTEAFF	TRBD1	NA	TRBV5-4	TRBJ1-1
TGCAGTGCTAGTTCAGGGGAGGAGACCCAGTACTTC	CSASSGEETQYF	NA	NA	TRBV20-1	TRBJ2-5
TGTGCCAGCAGTTTCAGTGGGCGGAACACTGAAGCTTTCTTT	CASSFSGRNTEAFF	NA	NA	TRBV12-3/TRBV12-4	TRBJ1-1
TGCGCCAGCAGCTTGGCCATTTCAGGGCCCTATGGCTACACCTTC	CASSLAISGPYGYTF	NA	NA	TRBV5-1	TRBJ1-2
TGTGCCAGCAGTCCCGACACGTATGGCTACACCTTC	CASSPDTYGYTF	NA	few	TRBV12-3/TRBV12-4	TRBJ1-2
TGTGCCTGGAGTGTAGGGTGGGGCAGCCCTGAAGCTTTCTTT	CAWSVGWGSPEAFF	NA	few	TRBV30	TRBJ1-1
TGTGCCAGCAGTGGGACTACCTACGAGCAGTACTTC	CASSGTTYEQYF	TRBD2	few	TRBV6-2/TRBV6-3	TRBJ2-7
TGTGCCGGGGCAGGGAACTATGGCTACACCTTC	CAGAGNYGYTF	NA	NA	TRBV6-6	TRBJ1-2
TGTGCCAGCAGTAAGACAGGGAATCAGCCCCAGCATTTT	CASSKTGNQPQHF	TRBD1	NA	TRBV6-5	TRBJ1-5
TGCAGTGCTAGTCGGCTAGCGGGGTCATTGAACAATGAGCAGTTCTTC	CSASRLAGSLNNEQFF	TRBD2	few	TRBV20-1	TRBJ2-1
TGTGCCATCAGAGGGAACACTGAAGCTTTCTTT	CAIRGNTEAFF	NA	many	TRBV10-3	TRBJ1-1
TGTGCCAGCAGCTCCCGGGCATCCGGACAGGGCTACGAGCAGTACTTC	CASSSRASGQGYEQYF	TRBD1	few	TRBV7-2	TRBJ2-7
TGTGCCAGCAGCTTAGGACTCCCAACTCAAGAGACCCAGTACTTC	CASSLGLPTQETQYF	NA	many	TRBV7-2	TRBJ2-5
TGTGCCAGCAGCCTTCAAGAAGGGGAGACCCAGTACTTC	CASSLQEGETQYF	NA	few	TRBV7-3	TRBJ2-5
TGTGCATCTCTAGACAGGGGGCTACGACTGAATCAGCCCCAGCATTTT	CASLDRGLRLNQPQHF	NA	few	TRBV12-2	TRBJ1-5